The 9 T cell receptor beta chains below all came from one sample that was sequenced in a study of OX40 agonist ivuxolimab in advanced cancers. Using immunoSEQ multiplex PCR, the repertoire was profiled, and TCRdb retains in-frame clones only, with some absent. The sample lists under 85,000 clones, around nine tenths occurring once. The material sequenced was CD4+ or CD8+ T cells sorted from blood, taken in a trial of the OX40 agonist ivuxolimab. These receptors were taken from an adult with an advanced solid tumor such as melanoma, head and neck, liver or kidney cancer.

The chain has TRBV5-4 and TRBJ2-5; D is undetermined. The CDR3 sequence is 13 residues long. V was cut by 2 bases and J by 5 bases, with 10 bases left in between. The V gene's germline CDR1 is SGHNT and CDR2 YYREEE (reference sequence). The CDR3 sequence is CASSLNNEETQYF. In DNA form, the CDR3 reads TGTGCCAGCAGCTTAAACAATGAGGAGACCCAGTACTTC.

This chain joins TRBV11-2 and TRBJ1-3; 7 bases agree with TRBD1. The CDR3 is 13 amino acids. With 5 bases clipped from V and 4 bases from J, the junction kept 2 bases outside the gene matches. CDR1 and CDR2 from the germline V gene are SGHAT and FQNNGV. This chain's CDR3 is CASSRGQGNTIYF. The CDR3 DNA reads TGTGCCAGCAGCCGGGGACAGGGAAACACCATATATTTT.

The chain combines TRBV30 with TRBJ1-2, with D unclear. The CDR3 is 13 residues long. Germline assignment: CDR1 GTSNPN and CDR2 SVGIG (reference sequence). Trimming removed 2 bases at V and 4 bases at J, with 11 bases between. The CDR3 DNA follows: TGTGCCTGGAGTAATGGGGTTACCTATGGCTACACCTTC. Protein: CAWSNGVTYGYTF.

The chain combines TRBV28 with TRBJ2-1; D uncertain. The V end was cut by 0 bases, the J end by 6 bases, with 6 bases between. Germline V CDR1 and CDR2: MDHEN, SYDVKM. The CDR3 runs 13 residues. CDR3 residues: CASSLWTFNEQFF. The CDR3 region has the DNA TGTGCCAGCAGTTTATGGACCTTCAATGAGCAGTTCTTC. Full variable domain (outside the CDR3, taken from reference TRBV28 and TRBJ2-1): DVKVTQSSRYLVKRTGEKVFLECVQDMDHENMFWYRQDPGLGLRLIYFSYDVKMKEKGDIPEGYSVSREKKERFSLILESASTNQTSMYLCASSLWTFNEQFFGPGTRLTVL.

The rearrangement links TRBV6-6 to TRBJ1-4; the D is unclear. This CDR3 has 14 residues. The germline CDR1 and CDR2 sequences are MNHNY and SVGAGI (reference sequence). Trimming left V 7 bases short and J 0 bases short, with 9 bases between. CDR3: CASKAASTNEKLFF. The CDR3, as DNA: TGTGCCAGCAAGGCGGCTTCAACTAATGAAAAACTGTTTTTT.

For this clone: The same CDR3 arises from other DNA sequences in this sample as well. The chain combines TRBV5-4 with TRBJ2-3, with 9 bases identical to TRBD2. CDR1 is SGHNT and CDR2 is YYREEE in the germline V gene (reference sequence). V was pared by 4 bases and J by 6 bases, with 6 bases of the junction left unmatched. This CDR3 spans 14 amino acids. Here the CDR3 DNA reads TGTGCCAGCAGCCTCGCGGGAGGGTTGGATACGCAGTATTTT. Its translation is CASSLAGGLDTQYF.

The J gene is TRBJ2-7, the V gene TRBV7-3; D not resolved. The germline V gene encodes CDR1 SGHTA and CDR2 FQGTGA. Trimming removed 2 bases at V and 3 bases at J, with 8 bases between. The CDR3 is 13 amino acids. CDR3 DNA sequence: TGTGCCAGCAGCTTAGGTCGATACTACGAGCAGTACTTC. It yields the protein CASSLGRYYEQYF.

The chain combines TRBV11-2 with TRBJ2-3; TRBD2 matches 9 bases. Trimming removed 6 bases from V and 2 bases from J; junction bases left unmatched: 12. Germline CDR1 is SGHAT and CDR2 is FQNNGV. The CDR3 spans 17 residues. This chain's CDR3 is CASRAIVLAGHTDTQYF. In DNA, the CDR3 is TGTGCCAGCAGGGCGATTGTCCTAGCGGGACACACAGATACGCAGTATTTT.

The CDR3 DNA reads as TGTGCCAGCAGCTTAAGGGAAGCTTACAATGAGCAGTTCTTC. Encoded protein: CASSLREAYNEQFF. The V and J genes are TRBV7-2 and TRBJ2-1; D gene unclear. CDR1 SGHTA and CDR2 FQGNSA come from the germline V gene. There are 14 residues in the CDR3. V was pared by 2 bases and J by 4 bases, with 9 bases between. The whole variable domain, remainder taken from reference TRBV7-2 and TRBJ2-1, is GAGVSQSPSNKVTEKGKDVELRCDPISGHTALYWYRQSLGQGLEFLIYFQGNSAPDKSGLPSDRFSAERTGGSVSTLTIQRTQQEDSAVYLCASSLREAYNEQFFGPGTRLTVL.